Reported below is one T cell receptor (beta chain). The source of the sample is a study of blood T cell repertoires in COVID-19. Study context: Specimens from acute and convalescent COVID-19 originated in the United States, Italy and Spain. PBMCs, B-cell-depleted T cells, or T cells were the source of the cDNA or gDNA that made up the material.

Original processing notes: Estimated nucleated cell counts came from reference gene primer amplification. Generated by immunoSEQ multiplex PCR, the TCRdb table keeps only in-frame clones and is missing some. For V, J and clone size, that table is used; D and trimming come from the DNA. The table records about 130,000 clones, approximately 83% of them present only once. CDR3 length equals 16 residues. The germline V gene has CDR1 SGHVS and CDR2 FQNEAQ. Trimming removed 1 base at V and 5 bases at J, with 17 bases between. The receptor comes from a woman aged 50 to 65 who had recovered from COVID-19. The rearrangement joins TRBV7-8 to TRBJ1-2; D perhaps matches TRBD1 (5 bases). Input material: peripheral blood. CDR3 sequence (DNA): TGTGCCAGCAGCTTAGAGGCAGGGCCGACTAGGTATGGCTACACCTTC. Amino acids: CASSLEAGPTRYGYTF.